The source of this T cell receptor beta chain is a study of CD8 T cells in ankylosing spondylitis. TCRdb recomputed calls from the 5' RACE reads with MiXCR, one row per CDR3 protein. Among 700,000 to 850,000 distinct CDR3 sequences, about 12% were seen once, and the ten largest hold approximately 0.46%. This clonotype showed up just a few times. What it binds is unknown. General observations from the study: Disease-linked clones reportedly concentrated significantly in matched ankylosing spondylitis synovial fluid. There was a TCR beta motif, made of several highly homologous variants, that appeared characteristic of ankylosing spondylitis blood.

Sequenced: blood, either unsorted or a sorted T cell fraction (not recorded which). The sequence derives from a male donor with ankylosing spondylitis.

CDR3 in amino acids: CASSPSLDTQYF. Written as DNA, the CDR3 is TGTGCCAGCAGTCCGTCTTTAGATACGCAGTATTTT. The V gene is TRBV3-1, the J gene TRBJ2-3; D is ambiguous. The CDR3 totals 12 residues. The germline CDR1 and CDR2 sequences are LGHDT and YNNKEL (reference sequence). V was shortened by 6 bases and J by 5 bases, with 9 bases between the two germline ends.